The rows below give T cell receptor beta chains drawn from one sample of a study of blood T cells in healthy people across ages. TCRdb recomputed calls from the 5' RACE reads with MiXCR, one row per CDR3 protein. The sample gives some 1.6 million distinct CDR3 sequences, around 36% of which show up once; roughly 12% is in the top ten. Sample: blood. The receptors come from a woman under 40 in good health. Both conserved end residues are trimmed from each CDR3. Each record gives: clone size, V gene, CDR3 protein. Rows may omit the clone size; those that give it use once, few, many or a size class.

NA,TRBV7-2,ASSSSGYHNEQY
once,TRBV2,ASGRDLGTDTQY
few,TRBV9,ASSEGQGIGSYNEQF
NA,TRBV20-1,SARGGPGDTQY
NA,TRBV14,ASSQEAGIGYNEQF
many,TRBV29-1,SVAKREGWSYGYT
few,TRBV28,ASSLAGAGSNRGEQF
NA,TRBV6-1,ASSDQNRAGEQY
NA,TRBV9,ASGLGIGPAADTQY
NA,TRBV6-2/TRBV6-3,ASRPYVSYEQY
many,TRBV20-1,SASGPGTGGDEQF
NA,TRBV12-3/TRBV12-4,ASRPGQGHEKLF
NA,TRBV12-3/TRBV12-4,ASSLVPGPQGETQY
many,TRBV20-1,SAGDRDEQY
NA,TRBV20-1,SARAFGQGEMGYT
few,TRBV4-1,ASSQALGQGLYGYT
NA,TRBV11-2,ASSLTGTVSSYEQY
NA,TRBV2,ASSEASSFYNEQF
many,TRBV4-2,ASSLATGTSGNDEQF
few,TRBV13,ASSFPTGGSLIT
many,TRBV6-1,ASSEAGGYGYT
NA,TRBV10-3,AISDPRNSDPTDTQY
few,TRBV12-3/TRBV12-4,ASSLDRNSVELF
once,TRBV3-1,ASSQDPQGAKNIQY
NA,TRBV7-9,ASSSRGGVNTEAF
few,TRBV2,ASTGTSGREDTQY